Below, 30 T cell receptor beta chains from the same sample are listed, as sequenced in a study of cytomegalovirus exposure and HLA in healthy donors (dated by TCRdb to 2016 to 2017). The library relied on the immunoSEQ multiplex PCR assay. For the multiplex PCR, a mixture combining 60 forward primers for TCR Vbeta segments and 13 reverse primers for TCR Jbeta segments was used. The table was pulled from immuneACCESS by TCRdb, which kept in-frame rearrangements only. Such tables lose some clones; where checked, under half of the loss comes from unresolved V genes, and the rest has no known cause. The sample table holds around 150,000 clones, of which roughly 80% were seen once. The ten largest clones capture 6% to 9% of the sample. Sequenced: PBMCs. These receptors all come from a woman younger than 45 in good health and CMV-seropositive.

This chain uses TRBV18 with TRBJ1-2; D ambiguous. V dropped 3 bases and J dropped 5 bases, with 13 bases sitting between them. The CDR3 covers 14 residues. CDR1 is KGHSH, CDR2 LQKENI, per germline. DNA for the CDR3: TGTGCCAGCTCACCGAATCTAAACCTTTATGGCTACACCTTC. Its protein product is CASSPNLNLYGYTF.

Only one count was recorded for this clone. The rearrangement uses TRBV28 and TRBJ1-1, with D uncertain. Trimming took off 6 bases at V and 11 bases at J, with 13 bases between the two ends. Per germline, CDR1 MDHEN and CDR2 SYDVKM. The CDR3 loop spans 11 amino acids. The CDR3 DNA reads TGTGCCAGCAGCTATCAGCAGACTGCTTTCTTT. Encoded protein: CASSYQQTAFF.

The gene calls are TRBV19 and TRBJ2-3; possible D gene TRBD1, 6 bases. The germline V gene has CDR1 LNHDA and CDR2 SQIVND (reference sequence). The CDR3 spans 15 residues. Trimming removed 4 bases from V and 2 bases from J, with 13 bases in between. The CDR3 is CASSTYRELTDTQYF. DNA of the CDR3: TGTGCCAGTAGTACTTACAGGGAGCTCACAGATACGCAGTATTTT.

This sequence joins TRBV5-1 and TRBJ2-5; a weak D match, TRBD1 (5 bases). The end of the DNA fits TRBJ2-7 better, so the J call may be wrong. The length of the CDR3 is 13 residues. In germline, CDR1 is SGHRS, CDR2 YFSETQ. The CDR3 sequence: CASSFDRPDEQYF. CDR3 nucleotide sequence: TGCGCCAGCAGCTTCGACAGACCGGACGAGCAGTACTTC.

The chain links TRBV10-1 to TRBJ1-5; TRBD1 might be the D (5 bases). V was clipped by 11 bases and J by 9 bases, with 20 bases between them. The CDR3 is 13 amino acids. Germline V gene lookup returns CDR1 WNHNN and CDR2 SYGVQD (reference sequence). CDR3 residues: CAGLTGLSGPQHF. For the CDR3, the DNA is TGCGCCGGGTTAACAGGCCTCTCAGGGCCCCAGCATTTT.

This clone was seen a few times. The chain uses TRBV2 and TRBJ2-1, with TRBD1 as a possible D gene (5 bases). V was trimmed by 5 bases and J by 8 bases, leaving 10 bases between them. Germline lookup yields CDR1 SNHLY and CDR2 FYNNEI. The CDR3 totals 12 residues. The CDR3 here is CASSLQGDEQFF. Here the CDR3 DNA reads TGTGCCAGCAGTCTTCAGGGCGATGAGCAGTTCTTC.

V is TRBV4-2 and J is TRBJ2-3; D might be TRBD2 (7 bases). The germline gives CDR1 LGHNA, CDR2 YNFKEQ. Trimming cost V 0 bases and J 5 bases, with 12 bases left between them. CDR3 length equals 15 residues. CDR3 in amino acids: CASSQERGAGDTQYF. For the CDR3, the DNA is TGTGCCAGCAGCCAAGAACGGGGGGCCGGAGATACGCAGTATTTT.

This chain uses TRBV30 with TRBJ1-4; D perhaps matches TRBD1 (5 bases). V was pared by 4 bases and J by 5 bases, with 20 bases between. The length of the CDR3 is 16 residues. Per germline, CDR1 GTSNPN and CDR2 SVGIG (reference sequence). In DNA form, the CDR3 reads TGTGCCTGGACCGGGGGAAAGGGGAAGGAAAATGAAAAACTGTTTTTT. Translated: CAWTGGKGKENEKLFF.

The chain uses TRBV5-1 and TRBJ2-7, with D perhaps TRBD1 (6 bases). The germline V and J ends were trimmed by 1 base and 4 bases, with 15 bases remaining between them. Germline CDR1 is SGHRS and CDR2 is YFSETQ. The CDR3 sequence is 15 residues long. Written as DNA, the CDR3 is TGCGCCAGCAGCTTGTCTGGGGGCCCCGAATACGAGCAGTACTTC. This translates into CASSLSGGPEYEQYF.

The CDR3 is CASTDRAFGYTF. CDR3 nucleotide sequence: TGTGCCAGCACAGACAGGGCGTTTGGCTACACCTTC. J is TRBJ1-2 and V is TRBV7-9; 7 bases map to TRBD1. The CDR3 is made up of 12 amino acids. CDR1 and CDR2 from the germline V gene are SEHNR and FQNEAQ (reference sequence). After removal of 7 bases from V and 7 bases from J, the junction contained 6 bases not matched to a gene.

The rearrangement joins TRBV5-5 to TRBJ1-2; 8 positions match TRBD1. The J segment lost 5 bases and the V segment lost 4 bases, leaving 10 bases of the junction unmatched. This CDR3 region has 15 residues. CDR1 and CDR2 (germline): SGHKS, YYEKEE (reference sequence). CDR3 sequence reads: CASSATPDREYGYTF. CDR3 in DNA: TGTGCCAGCAGCGCAACCCCGGACAGGGAGTATGGCTACACCTTC.

This clone occurred a few times. This sequence joins TRBV7-2 and TRBJ1-6; D is unresolved. CDR3 length: 14 residues. V gave up 1 base and J gave up 8 bases, with 9 bases separating them. The germline V gene encodes CDR1 SGHTA and CDR2 FQGNSA. CDR3 nucleotide sequence: TGTGCCAGCAGCTTAGATCCAGACTATTCACCCCTCCACTTT. Translation: CASSLDPDYSPLHF.

The V and J genes are TRBV9 and TRBJ1-4, with 8 nucleotides matching TRBD1. The CDR3 totals 16 residues. CDR1 is SGDLS and CDR2 is YYNGEE in the germline V gene. V lost 4 bases to trimming and J lost 4 bases; unmatched junction nucleotides: 9. This CDR3 is CASSSGQAWVNEKLFF. The CDR3 bases are TGTGCCAGCAGCTCGGGACAGGCCTGGGTTAATGAAAAACTGTTTTTT.

This chain joins TRBV7-3 and TRBJ2-2; tentatively, D is TRBD1 (6 bases). CDR3 length equals 15 residues. Germline loops: CDR1 SGHTA, CDR2 FQGTGA. V was cut by 5 bases and J by 2 bases, with 12 bases left in between. CDR3 nucleotide sequence: TGTGCCAGCAGCGGCTGGACAGCTAACACCGGGGAGCTGTTTTTT. Translated: CASSGWTANTGELFF.

The V gene is TRBV10-1, the J gene TRBJ2-4; the D gene is possibly TRBD1 (5 bases). The CDR3 contains 15 residues. With 8 bases removed from V and 6 bases from J, the gap between germline ends came to 20 bases. CDR1 is WNHNN, CDR2 SYGVQD, per germline (reference sequence). CDR3 region: CASRSLGVAPNIQYF. Here the CDR3 DNA reads TGCGCCAGCCGCTCTCTAGGGGTGGCACCAAACATTCAGTACTTC.

J is TRBJ2-2 and V is TRBV7-9; 11 bases are a match to TRBD1. Germline trimming cut 4 bases from V and 6 bases from J; bases unmatched to any gene: 10. Per germline, CDR1 SEHNR and CDR2 FQNEAQ (reference sequence). This CDR3 is built from 17 residues. This chain's CDR3 is CASSSSFGTGGPGELFF. CDR3 bases: TGTGCCAGCAGCTCGAGCTTCGGGACAGGGGGTCCCGGGGAGCTGTTTTTT. The full variable domain, rest sourced from reference TRBV7-9 and TRBJ2-2, is DTGVSQNPRHKITKRGQNVTFRCDPISEHNRLYWYRQTLGQGPEFLTYFQNEAQLEKSRLLSDRFSAERPKGSFSTLEIQRTEQGDSAMYLCASSSSFGTGGPGELFFGEGSRLTVL.

The DNA for the CDR3 is TGTGCCACCAGCAGAGGCCAGAGCTCGACGGGAGAAAAACTGTTTTTT. Translation: CATSRGQSSTGEKLFF. The gene calls are TRBV15 and TRBJ1-4, with unresolved D. V lost 1 base and J lost 8, with 17 bases in between. The germline gives CDR1 LNHNV, CDR2 YYDKDF (reference sequence). The CDR3 sequence is 16 residues long.

CDR3 sequence reads: CASSQDRARETQYF. The CDR3 DNA sequence: TGTGCCAGCAGCCAGGACAGGGCCCGAGAGACCCAGTACTTC. The V gene is TRBV5-4, the J gene TRBJ2-5; 8 bases line up with TRBD1. V was clipped by 4 bases and J by 4 bases; unmatched bases: 6. The CDR3 extends over 14 amino acids. From germline, CDR1 is SGHNT and CDR2 YYREEE (reference sequence).

The genes are TRBV13 and TRBJ2-7, with a possible D match to TRBD1 (5 bases). Germline-derived CDR1 and CDR2 are PRHDT and FYEKMQ (reference sequence). The ends were cut back, 0 bases at V and 3 bases at J, with 15 bases in the middle. The CDR3 is 16 residues long. This CDR3 reads CASSLGQKGRGYEQYF. CDR3 bases: TGTGCCAGCAGCTTAGGCCAGAAGGGAAGGGGCTACGAGCAGTACTTC.

J is TRBJ1-1 and V is TRBV25-1; D is unclear. The CDR3 loop spans 15 amino acids. Per germline, CDR1 MGHDK and CDR2 SYGVNS. The V and J ends lost 4 bases and 6 bases respectively, with 18 bases between them. The CDR3 DNA reads TGTGCCAGCAGTGGGCTCGGGCGCTCGGGATCTGAAGCTTTCTTT. Its protein product is CASSGLGRSGSEAFF.

This clone was seen a handful of times. The chain employs TRBV4-3 and TRBJ2-5, with 10 bases fitting TRBD2. V lost 3 bases and J lost 5; bases outside the gene matches: 9. From germline, CDR1 is LGHNA and CDR2 YSLEER. This CDR3 contains 16 residues. The CDR3 bases are TGCGCCAGCAGCCACGATAGCGGGGGGCCTGTGGAGACCCAGTACTTC. Translated, it gives CASSHDSGGPVETQYF.

The chain combines TRBV11-2 with TRBJ1-1; no firm D call. CDR1 and CDR2 from the germline V gene are SGHAT and FQNNGV. Between the trimmed V and J ends, which lost 5 bases and 10 bases, there was a span of 17 bases. CDR3 length equals 13 residues. The CDR3 sequence: CASSENTPRGAFF. As DNA, the CDR3 is TGTGCCAGCAGCGAGAATACCCCTCGTGGAGCTTTCTTT.

The chain carries TRBV4-2 and TRBJ2-1; D remains unclear. Germline CDR1 is LGHNA and CDR2 is YNFKEQ. This CDR3 spans 15 amino acids. Trimming removed 0 bases from V and 7 bases from J, with 13 bases in between. The CDR3 here is CASSQDSPGLNEQFF. CDR3 nucleotide sequence: TGTGCCAGCAGCCAAGATTCCCCAGGTCTGAATGAGCAGTTCTTC.

The CDR3, as DNA: TGTGCCAGCAGCGTAGCCCCGGGACACCATGAGCAGTTCTTC. Encoded protein: CASSVAPGHHEQFF. The V and J genes are TRBV9 and TRBJ2-1; tentatively, D is TRBD1 (6 bases). Per the germline V gene, CDR1 is SGDLS and CDR2 is YYNGEE. V was clipped by 0 bases and J by 8 bases, with 12 bases between them. The CDR3 has 14 amino acids.

This chain uses TRBV11-2 with TRBJ2-3; D ambiguous. The ends were cut back, 5 bases at V and 3 bases at J, with 12 bases in the middle. The germline gives CDR1 SGHAT, CDR2 FQNNGV. The CDR3 is 14 residues long. The CDR3 DNA is TGTGCCAGCAGCCTAGGGTTCAGAACAGATACGCAGTATTTT. Amino acid sequence: CASSLGFRTDTQYF.

This rearrangement joins TRBV5-1 to TRBJ2-7; TRBD1 aligns across 7 bases. J gave up 3 bases and V 4 bases, and 16 bases lay outside the gene matches. This CDR3 region has 17 residues. In germline, CDR1 is SGHRS, CDR2 YFSETQ. The chain's CDR3 is CASSLMTVGQWDYEQYF. The CDR3 coding sequence is TGCGCCAGCAGCCTCATGACAGTGGGACAGTGGGACTACGAGCAGTACTTC.

CDR3 amino acids: CASSNNQETQYF. In DNA form, the CDR3 reads TGTGCCAGTAGTAACAACCAAGAGACCCAGTACTTC. The gene calls are TRBV19 and TRBJ2-5; D remains ambiguous. V gave up 4 bases and J gave up 0 bases, with 3 bases separating them. Per germline, CDR1 LNHDA and CDR2 SQIVND (reference sequence). The CDR3 is 12 residues long.

In this sample, this clone turned up a few times. The genes are TRBV2 and TRBJ1-1, with D perhaps TRBD1 (6 bases). The germline CDR1 and CDR2 sequences are SNHLY and FYNNEI. Trimming took off 8 bases at V and 3 bases at J, with 13 bases between the two ends. The CDR3 length is 13 residues. The CDR3 protein is CASRSQGYTEAFF. Here the CDR3 DNA reads TGTGCCAGCCGATCCCAGGGGTACACTGAAGCTTTCTTT.

This chain connects TRBV5-6 to TRBJ1-2; maybe TRBD1 (5 bases). Germline V lookup: CDR1 SGHDT, CDR2 YYEEEE. This CDR3 spans 12 amino acids. V was trimmed by 3 bases and J by 3 bases, leaving 6 bases between them. The CDR3 DNA reads TGTGCCAGCAGCTCAGGGTACTATGGCTACACCTTC. It encodes CASSSGYYGYTF.

The chain has TRBV4-1 and TRBJ1-4; TRBD1 matches at 7 bases. Germline V gene lookup returns CDR1 MGHRA and CDR2 YSYEKL. The ends lost 0 bases at V and 3 bases at J; junction bases unmatched: 4. CDR3 length: 16 residues. CDR3 loop: CASSQEGRGANEKLFF. DNA of the CDR3: TGCGCCAGCAGCCAAGAGGGCAGGGGGGCTAATGAAAAACTGTTTTTT.